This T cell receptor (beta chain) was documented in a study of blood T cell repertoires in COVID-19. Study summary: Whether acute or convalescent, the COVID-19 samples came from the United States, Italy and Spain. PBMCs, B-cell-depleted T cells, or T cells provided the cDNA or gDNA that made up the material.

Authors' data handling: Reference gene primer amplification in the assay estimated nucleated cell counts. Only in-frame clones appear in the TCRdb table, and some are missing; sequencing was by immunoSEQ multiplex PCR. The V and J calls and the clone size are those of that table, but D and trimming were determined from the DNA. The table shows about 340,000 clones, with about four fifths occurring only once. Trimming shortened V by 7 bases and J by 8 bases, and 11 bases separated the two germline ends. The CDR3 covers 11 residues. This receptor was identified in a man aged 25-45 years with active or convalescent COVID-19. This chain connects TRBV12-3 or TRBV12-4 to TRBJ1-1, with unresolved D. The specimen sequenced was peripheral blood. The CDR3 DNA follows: TGTGCCAGCACCACCTATGAGGAAGCTTTCTTT. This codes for CASTTYEEAFF.